Listed below are T cell receptor beta chains from one sample, sequenced in a study of CD8 T cells in ankylosing spondylitis. TCRdb ran MiXCR on the 5' RACE reads and lists one entry per CDR3 protein. The table has under 550,000 distinct CDR3 sequences, 25% to 30% seen once; the top ten hold under 0.9%. The sample taken for sequencing was blood, either unsorted or a sorted T cell fraction (not recorded which). The source is a male donor with ankylosing spondylitis. Each CDR3 is given with its conserved first and last residue. The D gene is left open where the match is weak. A clone size is listed for some rows: how often the clone was seen (once, few, many), or a class if it is expanded.

>.|few|TRBV7-2|TRBJ1-4
CASSDTIGQKLFF
TGTGCCAGCAGCGATACCATCGGACAAAAACTGTTTTTT
>TRBD2|few|TRBV18|TRBJ2-1
CASSPPPSGRGNEQFF
TGTGCCAGCTCACCCCCCCCTAGCGGGAGGGGGAATGAGCAGTTCTTC
>.|.|TRBV20-1|TRBJ2-1
CSASRDVISYNEQFF
TGCAGTGCTAGTCGGGATGTGATCTCCTACAATGAGCAGTTCTTC
>.|.|TRBV12-3/TRBV12-4|TRBJ1-5
CASSSGANQPQHF
TGTGCCAGCAGCTCCGGAGCGAATCAGCCCCAGCATTTT
>TRBD1|few|TRBV29-1|TRBJ1-2
CSVGTGLLPGYTF
TGCAGCGTAGGGACAGGGTTGCTTCCTGGCTACACCTTC
>TRBD2|.|TRBV5-1|TRBJ2-4
CASSPMGGTKNIQYF
TGCGCCAGCAGCCCTATGGGGGGGACCAAAAACATTCAGTACTTC
>.|.|TRBV7-9|TRBJ1-1
CASSSERAEAFF
TGTGCCAGCAGCTCGGAGCGAGCTGAAGCTTTCTTT
>.|few|TRBV28|TRBJ2-7
CASSSPPGPSSYEQYF
TGTGCCAGCAGTTCTCCTCCGGGACCAAGCTCCTACGAGCAGTACTTC
>.|many|TRBV9|TRBJ2-2
CASSVLEFGGELFF
TGTGCCAGCAGCGTACTGGAGTTTGGCGGGGAGCTGTTTTTT
>.|few|TRBV27|TRBJ1-1
CASTNSGGTNTEAFF
TGTGCCAGCACAAATTCGGGGGGAACGAACACTGAAGCTTTCTTT
>.|many|TRBV5-1|TRBJ2-1
CASSLVLLQNEQFF
TGCGCCAGCAGCTTGGTACTCCTACAGAATGAGCAGTTCTTC
>TRBD1|.|TRBV5-1|TRBJ1-2
CASRSGQGDGYTF
TGCGCCAGCCGATCGGGACAGGGGGATGGCTACACCTTC
>.|few|TRBV5-1|TRBJ1-5
CASSLKVLRESNQPQHF
TGCGCCAGCAGCCTCAAAGTCCTAAGAGAAAGCAATCAGCCCCAGCATTTT
>.|.|TRBV12-5|TRBJ1-1
CASGLVENTEAFF
TGTGCTAGTGGTTTGGTGGAGAACACTGAAGCTTTCTTT
>.|.|TRBV25-1|TRBJ1-3
CASRGGNGNTIYF
TGTGCCAGCAGGGGAGGGAACGGAAACACCATATATTTT
>.|.|TRBV7-2|TRBJ1-5
CASSEWTDSNQPQHF
TGTGCCAGCAGCGAGTGGACGGATAGCAATCAGCCCCAGCATTTT
>TRBD2|.|TRBV20-1|TRBJ2-7
CSAGAGLDEQYF
TGCAGTGCTGGGGCTGGACTAGACGAGCAGTACTTC